This T cell receptor (beta chain) was recovered during a study of blood T cells in healthy people across ages. This clonotype was observed once. Antigen unknown. Trimming removed 4 bases from V and 5 bases from J, with 3 bases in between. The CDR3 runs 11 residues. Germline V gives CDR1 ENHRY, CDR2 SYGVKD. Researchers report isolating at least 6 million PBMCs per sample. The authors ran a second PCR of 7 to 11 cycles using a sample-barcoded 5' primer and a J-beta primer mix. Each cDNA was tagged by a template-switch adaptor containing 12 random nucleotides. TCRdb re-called the 5' RACE reads with MiXCR, one entry per CDR3 protein. Found here are around 780,000 distinct CDR3 sequences, more than 50% of them singletons; the top ten hold more than 25%. Study-level points and caveats: Getting older went along with TCR beta diversity per million T cells dropping roughly linearly. Greater diversity and more naive CD4+ cells were seen in long-lived donors than in aged donors.

Specimen: blood. V usage is TRBV10-3 and J usage is TRBJ2-1; no clear D gene. The TCR originated in a man aged 35-49 years in good health. The CDR3: CAISADNEQFF. The CDR3 DNA reads as TGTGCCATCAGTGCGGACAATGAGCAGTTCTTC.